This T cell receptor beta chain was profiled in a study of human T cells and chemical hapten exposure. Noted time point: pre-sensitization, week 0. Treatment given: therapeutic diphenylcyclopropenone sensitization with weekly scalp DPC. Germline CDR1 reads DFQATT; CDR2 reads SNEGSKA (reference sequence). V shed 3 bases and J 8 bases; nucleotides not matched to a gene: 5. The CDR3 covers 14 residues. Findings and limits, study-wide: Donors in the study had alopecia, meaning their immune response may differ from healthy people's.

This clonotype was seen only a few times. Its specificity is not known. Individual cDNA molecules (in the library) carried attached unique molecular identifiers. TCRdb recomputed calls from the RACE reads with MiXCR, one row per CDR3 protein. This table has around 180,000 distinct CDR3 sequences, 25% to 35% appearing once. This sequence joins TRBV20-1 and TRBJ2-3; 13 nucleotides agree with TRBD2. This TCR was recovered from a woman under 40 with alopecia areata. Some clones in this sample may be carry-over from other donors' samples. This sample comprised whole blood, obtained in connection with sensitization to the hapten diphenylcyclopropenone (DPC). The CDR3 bases are TGCAGTGCTAGGACTAGCGGGGGGCCGGGTACGCAGTATTTT. Its protein is CSARTSGGPGTQYF.